The 9 T cell receptor beta chains given below trace back to one sample, sequenced in a study of OX40 agonist ivuxolimab in advanced cancers. Clones were read by immunoSEQ multiplex PCR, and TCRdb kept only the in-frame ones, dropping some. Of under 100,000 clones listed, around 80% are singletons. The sequencing here drew on CD4+ or CD8+ T cells sorted from blood, taken in a trial of the OX40 agonist ivuxolimab. These TCRs come from an adult with an advanced solid tumor such as melanoma, head and neck, liver or kidney cancer.

This clone was counted a single time. The chain recombines TRBV4-1 with TRBJ1-3, with D maybe TRBD1 (6 bases). Trimming took 0 bases from V and 2 from J, leaving 17 bases between them. The CDR3 runs 18 residues. Germline-derived CDR1 and CDR2 are MGHRA and YSYEKL. The DNA of the CDR3 is TGCGCCAGCAGCCAAGATCGGGATCCGGGGGCGCCTGGAAACACCATATATTTT. Translation: CASSQDRDPGAPGNTIYF.

This chain uses TRBV7-9 with TRBJ1-5; D call uncertain. This CDR3 has 12 amino acids. V lost 3 bases to trimming and J lost 4 bases, with 4 bases between them. The germline gives CDR1 SEHNR, CDR2 FQNEAQ (reference sequence). The CDR3 DNA follows: TGTGCCAGCAGCTTGTTGAATCAGCCCCAGCATTTT. Amino acid sequence: CASSLLNQPQHF.

In regard to this clone: Other DNA sequences in the same sample also yield this CDR3. CDR3: CASSFSSTDTQYF. The CDR3 region has the DNA TGTGCCAGCAGTTTTAGTAGCACAGATACGCAGTATTTT. The chain couples TRBV7-3 to TRBJ2-3; D gene uncertain. CDR1 is SGHTA and CDR2 is FQGTGA in the germline V gene. Trimming shortened V by 6 bases and J by 0 bases, and 7 bases separated the two germline ends. The CDR3 runs 13 residues.

This chain links TRBV4-1 with TRBJ1-2, with D possibly TRBD1 on 5 matching bases. The V end was cut by 1 base, the J end by 3 bases, with 18 bases between. Germline CDR1 reads MGHRA; CDR2 reads YSYEKL. This CDR3 is 17 amino acids long. CDR3 amino acids: CASSQGASGRGHYGYTF. CDR3 sequence (DNA): TGCGCCAGCAGCCAAGGAGCCTCAGGGCGGGGACACTATGGCTACACCTTC.

The gene calls are TRBV7-7 and TRBJ1-2; no clear D. The CDR3 is 14 residues long. Trimming removed 6 bases at V and 4 bases at J, with 15 bases between. Germline CDR1 reads SSHAT; CDR2 reads FNYEAQ (reference sequence). The CDR3: CASSPDTPFYGYTF. The CDR3 bases are TGTGCCAGCAGTCCAGATACACCTTTCTATGGCTACACCTTC.

V and J are TRBV18 and TRBJ2-2; D possibly corresponds to TRBD1 (5 bases). The CDR3 runs 15 residues. Germline V gives CDR1 KGHSH, CDR2 LQKENI. The V gene lost 3 bases and the J gene lost 6 bases, with 14 bases spanning the gap. CDR3 DNA sequence: TGTGCCAGCTCACCTCAGGGTTTCGGAGCCGGGGAGCTGTTTTTT. Amino acids: CASSPQGFGAGELFF.

The chain recombines TRBV6-6 with TRBJ2-5; D not certain. Germline V gives CDR1 MNHNY, CDR2 SVGAGI (reference sequence). Trimming cost V 6 bases and J 1 base, with 9 bases left between them. The CDR3 runs to 13 residues. The CDR3 protein is CASSYRSQETQYF. CDR3 coding DNA: TGTGCCAGCAGCTACAGATCCCAAGAGACCCAGTACTTC.

This chain links TRBV18 with TRBJ1-2; D remains ambiguous. From germline, CDR1 is KGHSH and CDR2 LQKENI. V dropped 0 bases and J dropped 3 bases, with 32 bases sitting between them. The CDR3 totals 22 residues. The CDR3 DNA is TGTGCCAGCTCACCACCTATCGAAAGGGAATTGAGTTGGCGTCCCTGGGACTATGGCTACACCTTC. It codes for CASSPPIERELSWRPWDYGYTF.

The chain has TRBV7-8 and TRBJ2-3; 8 bases are a match to TRBD2. The ends lost 2 bases at V and 6 bases at J; junction bases unmatched: 10. The CDR3 spans 16 residues. CDR1 is SGHVS and CDR2 is FQNEAQ in the germline V gene. CDR3: CASSLLASGSPDTQYF. In nucleotides, the CDR3 is TGTGCCAGCAGCTTATTAGCCAGCGGGAGCCCCGATACGCAGTATTTT. Combining the CDR3 with reference TRBV7-8 and TRBJ2-3 gives the whole variable domain GAGVSQSPRYKVAKRGQDVALRCDPISGHVSLFWYQQALGQGPEFLTYFQNEAQLDKSGLPSDRFFAERPEGSVSTLKIQRTQQEDSAVYLCASSLLASGSPDTQYFGPGTRLTVL.